The rows below give T cell receptor beta chains drawn from one sample of a study of shared clonotypes between healthy human individuals. This table comes from immunoSEQ multiplex PCR, and its TCRdb copy is limited to in-frame clones, with some not included. Of about 470,000 clones listed, about 76% were seen once; the top ten hold over 10%. Sequencing was done on a sample of PBMCs. Source of these receptors: a woman aged 40-49 years in good health. Some clones in this sample may be carry-over from other donors' samples. Both conserved end residues are part of each CDR3. Fields, in order: V gene, clone size, D gene, J gene, CDR3 DNA, CDR3 protein. D genes are given only for firm matches. Size tells how often a clone was seen (once, few, many) or the class of an expanded clone, and some rows leave it out.

TRBV7-9	NA	NA	TRBJ1-4	TGTGCCAGCAGTCCCGACCTAAGTCGCCTGTTTTTT	CASSPDLSRLFF
TRBV27	once	TRBD2	TRBJ2-3	TGTGCCAGCAGTTTGGGTAGCGGGGGCACAGATACGCAGTATTTT	CASSLGSGGTDTQYF
TRBV7-2	NA	TRBD2	TRBJ2-3	TGTGCCAGCAGCTTTTCTAGCGGGAGCGGGACAGATACGCAGTATTTT	CASSFSSGSGTDTQYF
TRBV5-1	NA	NA	TRBJ1-3	TGCGCCAGCAGCTTTACAGGGCCTTCTGGAAACACCATATATTTT	CASSFTGPSGNTIYF
TRBV29-1	once	NA	TRBJ2-2	TGCAGCGTTGTTTTGGGGAGATACACCGGGGAGCTGTTTTTT	CSVVLGRYTGELFF
TRBV7-6	NA	NA	TRBJ2-7	TGTGCCAGTGGGGGGTACTCCTACGAGCAGTACTTC	CASGGYSYEQYF
TRBV2	NA	NA	TRBJ1-5	TGTGCCAGCAGGCCTAGAGGGGAGCGGCAGCCCCAGCATTTT	CASRPRGERQPQHF
TRBV10-1	few	TRBD2	TRBJ2-3	TGCGCCAACCCACTAGCGACTGACACAGATACGCAGTATTTT	CANPLATDTDTQYF
TRBV30	NA	NA	TRBJ2-7	TGTGCCTGGAGTGTACTGGCCTACGAGCAGTACTTC	CAWSVLAYEQYF
TRBV28	NA	NA	TRBJ2-7	TGTGCCAGCAGTTTTCCCGCTAGCTTAGTCTACGAGCAGTACTTC	CASSFPASLVYEQYF
TRBV10-3	NA	NA	TRBJ1-5	TGTGCCATCAGTGGGGGCTTGGAGGGCAATCAGCCCCAGCATTTT	CAISGGLEGNQPQHF
TRBV29-1	NA	NA	TRBJ1-1	TGCAGCGTCTCAGCCACAGGGAACACTGAAGCTTTCTTT	CSVSATGNTEAFF
TRBV7-2	NA	NA	TRBJ2-4	TGTGCCAGCAGCTTACAGGGAGAAAACATTCAGTACTTC	CASSLQGENIQYF
TRBV11-2	NA	TRBD1	TRBJ1-1	TGTGCCAGCAGCTCATCGGGACAGGGGGCTTGGACTGAAGCTTTCTTT	CASSSSGQGAWTEAFF
TRBV5-1	NA	NA	TRBJ2-3	TGCGCCAGCAGCTTAAACTCGGGCACAGATACGCAGTATTTT	CASSLNSGTDTQYF
TRBV7-3	NA	NA	TRBJ2-5	TGTGCCAGCAGCCCTCGGGGAGTCGAGACCCAGTACTTC	CASSPRGVETQYF
TRBV2	NA	NA	TRBJ1-4	TGTGCCAGCAGGCAGAGAGGGTTTAATGAAAAACTGTTTTTT	CASRQRGFNEKLFF
TRBV5-1	NA	NA	TRBJ2-7	TGCGCCAGCAGCTTGGGGCATCTCTACGAGCAGTACTTC	CASSLGHLYEQYF
TRBV15	NA	TRBD1	TRBJ1-2	TGTGCCACCAGCGAGGGGGACAGGCCAGGGAATGGCTACACCTTC	CATSEGDRPGNGYTF
TRBV6-1	NA	NA	TRBJ2-7	TGTGCCAGCAGTCAGACAGGCGACCCTGCCTACGAGCAGTACTTC	CASSQTGDPAYEQYF
TRBV5-6	once	NA	TRBJ2-1	TGTGCCAGCAGCCCGGGACTGGACAATGAGCAGTTCTTC	CASSPGLDNEQFF
TRBV23-1	NA	TRBD2	TRBJ2-1	TGCGCCAGCAGCCAAGGGCCTAGCGGGAGGACCCCCATCCAGAATGAGCAGTTCTTC	CASSQGPSGRTPIQNEQFF
TRBV5-1	NA	NA	TRBJ2-3	TGCGCCAGCAGCTTGGGATCTAGTACCACCACAGATACGCAGTATTTT	CASSLGSSTTTDTQYF
TRBV2	NA	NA	TRBJ2-2	TGTGCCAGCGAATTGGGGGGCGGGGAGCTGTTTTTT	CASELGGGELFF
TRBV11-2	few	NA	TRBJ1-1	TGTGCCAGCAGCCGAGGGGTTTACGGCACTGAAGCTTTCTTT	CASSRGVYGTEAFF
TRBV7-3	NA	NA	TRBJ2-3	TGTGCCAGCAGCCGAGTCCCCCGTAGCACAGATACGCAGTATTTT	CASSRVPRSTDTQYF
TRBV4-3	NA	TRBD1	TRBJ2-2	TGCGCCAGCAGCCAGAGGCGGTTTGGACAGGGCGCCACCGGGGAGCTGTTTTTT	CASSQRRFGQGATGELFF
TRBV5-6	once	NA	TRBJ2-5	TGTGCCAGCAGCTTGGGGGTACACGAGACCCAGTACTTC	CASSLGVHETQYF
TRBV11-1	NA	NA	TRBJ1-2	TGTGCCAGCAGCTCGGACAGAGGCCAAGCTAACTATGGCTACACCTTC	CASSSDRGQANYGYTF
TRBV7-2	NA	NA	TRBJ2-5	TGTGCCAGCAGCATGAGGGGGAGCCAAGAGACCCAGTACTTC	CASSMRGSQETQYF
TRBV9	many	TRBD2	TRBJ2-1	TGTGCCAGCAGCACGGGGACTAGCGGGAGAGGGGGGTACAATGAGCAGTTCTTC	CASSTGTSGRGGYNEQFF
TRBV10-3	few	NA	TRBJ1-5	TGTGCCATCAGTGAGAATTATAGCAATCAGCCCCAGCATTTT	CAISENYSNQPQHF
TRBV27	NA	NA	TRBJ2-7	TGTGCCAGCAGTTCCCCACTCGCAGGGACCCCCTACGAGCAGTACTTC	CASSSPLAGTPYEQYF
TRBV5-1	NA	NA	TRBJ1-1	TGCGCCAGCAGCATCCAGGGTGGAGGCACTGAAGCTTTCTTT	CASSIQGGGTEAFF
TRBV5-1	NA	TRBD1	TRBJ1-5	TGCGCCAGCAGCTTAGCAGGGGGACTCAATCAGCCCCAGCATTTT	CASSLAGGLNQPQHF
TRBV30	NA	NA	TRBJ1-5	TGTGCCTGGAGTGTACGGGGTCAGCCCCAGCATTTT	CAWSVRGQPQHF
TRBV7-2	NA	NA	TRBJ1-3	TGTGCCAGCAGCTTAGCCCCCGTTGGGAACACCATATATTTT	CASSLAPVGNTIYF
TRBV7-3	NA	TRBD2	TRBJ2-2	TGTGCCAGCAGCGGACTTGGCGGGAGCATCACCGGGGAGCTGTTTTTT	CASSGLGGSITGELFF
TRBV6-5	NA	NA	TRBJ1-5	TGTGCCAGCGCAACCGGGGGAGGGGGCAATCAGCCCCAGCATTTT	CASATGGGGNQPQHF
TRBV7-9	NA	TRBD2	TRBJ2-1	TGTGCCAGCAGCTTCCCGGGTGGGACTAGCGGATGGAATGAGCAGTTCTTC	CASSFPGGTSGWNEQFF
TRBV27	NA	NA	TRBJ2-2	TGTGCCACTAAGGGTACAGGGAGGTTCCACACCGGGGAGCTGTTTTTT	CATKGTGRFHTGELFF
TRBV7-3	NA	TRBD2	TRBJ2-7	TGTGCCAGCAGCCCTTCTAGCGGGATCTTGAACGAGCAGTACTTC	CASSPSSGILNEQYF
TRBV30	NA	TRBD2	TRBJ2-1	TGTGCCTGGAGTGCCCAATTGACACGGGGGGATGAGCAGTTCTTC	CAWSAQLTRGDEQFF
TRBV5-8	NA	NA	TRBJ2-1	TGTGCCAGCAGCTTACGAGGGATGGGATACAATGAGCAGTTCTTC	CASSLRGMGYNEQFF
TRBV10-3	NA	TRBD1	TRBJ1-2	TGTGCCATCCGTGGACAGGCCTATGGCTACACCTTC	CAIRGQAYGYTF
TRBV11-2	NA	TRBD2	TRBJ2-7	TGTGCCAGCAGCTTAGGTACCCTAGCGGGCACCTACGAGCAGTACTTC	CASSLGTLAGTYEQYF
TRBV7-2	NA	NA	TRBJ1-1	TGTGCCAGCAGTTGGAGAGGGGAGATCGCTGAAGCTTTCTTT	CASSWRGEIAEAFF
TRBV9	NA	NA	TRBJ2-5	TGTGCCAGCAGCGTAGCCCCAGAGTGGGGGGAGACCCAGTACTTC	CASSVAPEWGETQYF
TRBV7-9	NA	NA	TRBJ2-5	TGTGCCAGCAGCTTCGGGGGAGGCAGAGAGACCCAGTACTTC	CASSFGGGRETQYF
TRBV7-2	NA	NA	TRBJ1-2	TGTGCCAGCAGCACGCCAGGGGAATTGGAGGGCTACACCTTC	CASSTPGELEGYTF